Following are 15 T cell receptor beta chains from one sample sequenced in a study of PD-L1 blockade in urothelial cancer. Described time point: pretreatment peripheral blood. Generated by immunoSEQ multiplex PCR, the TCRdb table keeps only in-frame clones and is missing some. This table has 100,000 to 150,000 clones, roughly 84% appearing once. Source: PBMCs, taken around atezolizumab (anti-PD-L1) treatment. Receptors were obtained from a man over 45 with urothelial cancer.

This clone was found a few times. One end of the junction varies from germline; a read error may be responsible. The chain recombines TRBV7-2 with TRBJ2-1, with D maybe TRBD1 (5 bases). CDR1 SGHTA and CDR2 FQGNSA come from the germline V gene. This CDR3 region has 12 residues. CDR3 sequence (DNA): TGTGCCAGCAGCGAAATGGGGCTAGAATTAATCTTC. Its protein is CASSEMGLELIF.

The V call is TRBV30, the J call TRBJ1-2; weak D call: TRBD1 (5 bases). CDR3 size: 12 residues. V lost 1 base and J lost 4, with 7 bases in between. Germline V CDR1 and CDR2: GTSNPN, SVGIG (reference sequence). The DNA of the CDR3 is TGTGCCTGGAGTGGAACAGGCTATGGCTACACCTTC. Its protein is CAWSGTGYGYTF.

The chain combines TRBV6-5 with TRBJ1-6, with TRBD1 identical over 8 bases. Germline CDR1 is MNHEY and CDR2 is SVGAGI. There are 14 residues in the CDR3. V shed 6 bases and J 5 bases; nucleotides not matched to a gene: 3. This CDR3 is CASRKDRDNSPLHF. The CDR3 nucleotides read TGTGCCAGCAGGAAGGACAGGGATAATTCACCCCTCCACTTT.

CDR3 bases: TGTGCCAGTAGTATCGCAGGGACAGGGAACAACGAGCAGTACTTC. Translated: CASSIAGTGNNEQYF. This chain links TRBV19 with TRBJ2-7; 9 bases are shared with TRBD1. In germline, CDR1 is LNHDA, CDR2 SQIVND (reference sequence). V lost 3 bases and J lost 5; bases outside the gene matches: 8. The CDR3 spans 15 residues. Supplemented by reference TRBV19 and TRBJ2-7, the full variable domain reads DGGITQSPKYLFRKEGQNVTLSCEQNLNHDAMYWYRQDPGQGLRLIYYSQIVNDFQKGDIAEGYSVSREKKESFPLTVTSAQKNPTAFYLCASSIAGTGNNEQYFGPGTRLTVT.

The rearrangement joins TRBV19 to TRBJ1-2; D unresolved. With 6 bases removed from V and 5 bases from J, the gap between germline ends came to 13 bases. The CDR3 is 13 residues long. The germline V gene has CDR1 LNHDA and CDR2 SQIVND (reference sequence). The CDR3 sequence is CASSGRVRYGYTF. CDR3 DNA sequence: TGTGCCAGTAGCGGGAGGGTCAGATATGGCTACACCTTC.

The chain carries TRBV30 and TRBJ2-3; TRBD2 is a possible D gene (6 bases). The length of the CDR3 is 15 residues. Germline V gene sequence: CDR1 GTSNPN, CDR2 SVGIG (reference sequence). Deletions cut 5 bases from V and 9 bases from J, with 24 bases between. The CDR3 DNA reads as TGTGCCTGGGCCGGAGGTAGCGGATTGGAAGGGACGCAGTATTTT. Its translation: CAWAGGSGLEGTQYF.

The chain uses TRBV19 and TRBJ1-1; 8 positions agree with TRBD1. This CDR3 region has 13 residues. Losses at the gene ends were 5 bases for V and 6 bases for J; bases not matched to a gene: 5. The germline CDR1 and CDR2 sequences are LNHDA and SQIVND (reference sequence). CDR3 protein: CASSYRGVAEAFF. CDR3 DNA sequence: TGTGCCAGTAGTTACAGGGGGGTGGCTGAAGCTTTCTTT.

This clone was detected only once. The V call is TRBV5-1, the J call TRBJ2-3; 9 bases are shared with TRBD2. This CDR3 is built from 14 residues. Germline CDR1 SGHRS, CDR2 YFSETQ. After removal of 5 bases from V and 4 bases from J, the junction contained 5 bases not matched to a gene. For the CDR3, the DNA is TGCGCCAGCAGATTTAGCGGGAGTGCAGATACGCAGTATTTT. Amino acid sequence: CASRFSGSADTQYF. The full variable domain, rest sourced from reference TRBV5-1 and TRBJ2-3, is KAGVTQTPRYLIKTRGQQVTLSCSPISGHRSVSWYQQTPGQGLQFLFEYFSETQRNKGNFPGRFSGRQFSNSRSEMNVSTLELGDSALYLCASRFSGSADTQYFGPGTRLTVL.

In DNA form, the CDR3 reads TGTGCCAGCAGCGCCCGGGTAGCGGGAGGGCGGGTAGATACGCAGTATTTT. This sequence encodes CASSARVAGGRVDTQYF. The J gene is TRBJ2-3, the V gene TRBV9; 11 bases map to TRBD2. V dropped 3 bases and J dropped 5; count of bases not matched to a gene: 11. Germline V gene data show CDR1 as SGDLS and CDR2 as YYNGEE. The CDR3 is 17 amino acids.

The chain links TRBV15 to TRBJ2-3; possible D gene TRBD2, 6 bases. V lost 3 bases and J 0 bases, leaving 10 bases between the germline ends. The CDR3 runs 15 residues. In germline, CDR1 is LNHNV, CDR2 YYDKDF (reference sequence). Here the CDR3 DNA reads TGTGCCACCAGCAGGAAGACTAGTAGCACAGATACGCAGTATTTT. This gives the protein CATSRKTSSTDTQYF.

CDR3 in amino acids: CASSPGSGRAREYF. As DNA, the CDR3 is TGTGCCAGCAGTCCAGGTAGCGGGAGGGCTAGGGAGTACTTC. This chain uses TRBV28 with TRBJ2-7, with 11 positions matching TRBD2. Per the germline V gene, CDR1 is MDHEN and CDR2 is SYDVKM. The CDR3 extends over 14 amino acids. After removal of 5 bases from V and 11 bases from J, the junction contained 11 bases not matched to a gene.

CDR3 DNA sequence: TGTGCTAGTGGTTCCTCAGGGGGAAGGGGAGAGACCCAGTACTTC. Protein: CASGSSGGRGETQYF. The V call is TRBV12-5, the J call TRBJ2-5; 7 bases fit TRBD1. The V gene end was trimmed by 4 bases and the J gene end by 4 bases; junction bases not matched to a gene: 9. CDR3 size: 15 residues. Germline V gene sequence: CDR1 LGHNT, CDR2 FRNRAP. The complete variable domain, with remaining parts taken from reference TRBV12-5 and TRBJ2-5, reads DARVTQTPRHKVTEMGQEVTMRCQPILGHNTVFWYRQTMMQGLELLAYFRNRAPLDDSGMPKDRFSAEMPDATLATLKIQPSEPRDSAVYFCASGSSGGRGETQYFGPGTRLLVL.

In DNA form, the CDR3 reads TGCGCCAGCAGCTTGACGGGACACCCAAACACCGGGGAGCTGTTTTTT. It specifies CASSLTGHPNTGELFF. The V call is TRBV5-1, the J call TRBJ2-2, with a weak D call TRBD1 (6 bases). Trimming removed 1 base at V and 2 bases at J, with 12 bases between. Looked up from germline, CDR1 is SGHRS and CDR2 is YFSETQ. The CDR3 loop spans 16 amino acids.

This chain links TRBV27 with TRBJ1-5, with D tentatively TRBD1 (5 bases). This CDR3 is 13 amino acids long. Trimming removed 8 bases at V and 9 bases at J, with 17 bases between. The germline V gene encodes CDR1 MNHEY and CDR2 SMNVEV (reference sequence). CDR3 sequence: CASGSGGVGPQHF. CDR3 sequence (DNA): TGTGCCAGCGGAAGTGGGGGGGTCGGGCCCCAGCATTTT.

In regard to this clone: Other DNA sequences within the sample encode an identical CDR3. The chain combines TRBV9 with TRBJ2-1; D may be TRBD2 (6 bases). V was pared by 0 bases and J by 0 bases, with 10 bases between. Per the germline V gene, CDR1 is SGDLS and CDR2 is YYNGEE. The CDR3 sequence is 16 residues long. The CDR3 nucleotides read TGTGCCAGCAGCGTAGCTAGCGATAGCTCCTACAATGAGCAGTTCTTC. Translating gives CASSVASDSSYNEQFF.